This passage covers 6 T cell receptor beta chains from one sample sequenced in a study of CXCR3-negative and CXCR3-positive naive CD8 T cells. 5' RACE with UMI labels generated the TRB cDNA libraries. TCRdb re-called the 5' RACE reads; every CDR3 protein appears as one record, without DNA. The sample data list some 130,000 distinct CDR3 sequences. Sequencing used naive CXCR3- CD8+ T cells from blood. The subset was: CD45RO-CCR7+CD27+CD95- naive CD8+ T cells lacking CXCR3 (TNR3-). These receptors were taken from a human donor in good health. Some clones in this sample may be carry-over from other donors' samples.

The rearrangement links TRBV4-3 to TRBJ1-1; TCRdb's assignment of TRBD1 cannot be checked, as there is no DNA. Germline CDR1 LGHNA, CDR2 YSLEER. The CDR3 has 13 residues. The CDR3 is CASSQVQGAEAFF.

The chain has TRBV4-3 and TRBJ2-3; TCRdb designates TRBD1, a call that cannot be tested without DNA. Germline lookup yields CDR1 LGHNA and CDR2 YSLEER. This CDR3 has 15 residues. CDR3: CASSLLRQSGDTQYF.

CDR3 sequence: CASSLGLAGGREQYF. The rearrangement links TRBV5-1 to TRBJ2-7; the TCRdb D gene call, TRBD2, has no DNA to confirm it. This CDR3 comprises 15 residues. Germline V gives CDR1 SGHRS, CDR2 YFSETQ.

The chain joins TRBV28 to TRBJ1-3. The CDR3 totals 13 residues. CDR1 is MDHEN and CDR2 is SYDVKM in the germline V gene. This chain's CDR3 is CASKQRTGNTIYF. The full variable domain, completed using reference TRBV28 and TRBJ1-3, is DVKVTQSSRYLVKRTGEKVFLECVQDMDHENMFWYRQDPGLGLRLIYFSYDVKMKEKGDIPEGYSVSREKKERFSLILESASTNQTSMYLCASKQRTGNTIYFGEGSWLTVV.

The CDR3 loop is CASSLGATEAFF. The chain combines TRBV7-9 with TRBJ1-1. Germline values: CDR1 SEHNR, CDR2 FQNEAQ (reference sequence). There are 12 residues in the CDR3.

The genes are TRBV29-1 and TRBJ1-2; absent DNA, TCRdb's TRBD1 call cannot be checked. The germline gives CDR1 SQVTM, CDR2 ANQGSEA. CDR3 length equals 17 residues. This CDR3 is CSVEGQGARTPNYGYTF.